A single T cell receptor (beta chain) is shown here with its context. Original methodology: Estimates of nucleated cell counts were drawn from the amplification of reference gene primers. The method was immunoSEQ multiplex PCR; TCRdb's version includes in-frame clones alone and lacks a portion of them. The V and J calls and clone size come from that table; D and trimming were worked out from the DNA. The sample includes about 180,000 clones, approximately 87% seen only once; the top ten take around 20%. Looked up from germline, CDR1 is SGHTA and CDR2 is FQGNSA. The CDR3 is 14 amino acids. Trimming took 5 bases from V and 6 from J, leaving 17 bases between them. These data belong to a study of blood T cell repertoires in COVID-19. Study-level information: Samples came from the United States, Italy and Spain, spanning acute and convalescent COVID-19. T cells, B-cell-depleted T cells, or PBMCs supplied cDNA or gDNA.

The chain joins TRBV7-2 to TRBJ2-7; the D gene is possibly TRBD1 (6 bases). Sequenced input: peripheral blood. The sequence was collected from a man in his 70s with active or convalescent COVID-19. This chain's CDR3 is CASSLASGDLEQYF. CDR3 bases: TGTGCCAGCAGCCTGGCATCAGGGGATCTCGAGCAGTACTTC.